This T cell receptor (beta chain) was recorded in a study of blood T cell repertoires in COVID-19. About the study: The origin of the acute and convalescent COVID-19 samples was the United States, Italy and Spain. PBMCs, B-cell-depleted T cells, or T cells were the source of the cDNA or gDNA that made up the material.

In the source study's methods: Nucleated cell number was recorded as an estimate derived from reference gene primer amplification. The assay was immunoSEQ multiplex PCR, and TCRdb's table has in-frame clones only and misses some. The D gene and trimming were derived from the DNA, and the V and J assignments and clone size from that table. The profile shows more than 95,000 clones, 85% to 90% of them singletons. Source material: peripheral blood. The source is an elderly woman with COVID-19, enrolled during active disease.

DNA for the CDR3: TGTGCCAGAGGGACTAGCGGGAGTTGGAACGAGCAGTACTTC. The encoded protein is CARGTSGSWNEQYF. J is TRBJ2-7 and V is TRBV19; 14 positions agree with TRBD2. CDR1 is LNHDA, CDR2 SQIVND, per germline (reference sequence). The CDR3 extends over 14 amino acids. The J segment lost 5 bases and the V segment lost 9 bases, leaving 6 bases of the junction unmatched. The variable domain in full, with the rest retrieved from reference TRBV19 and TRBJ2-7, is DGGITQSPKYLFRKEGQNVTLSCEQNLNHDAMYWYRQDPGQGLRLIYYSQIVNDFQKGDIAEGYSVSREKKESFPLTVTSAQKNPTAFYLCARGTSGSWNEQYFGPGTRLTVT.